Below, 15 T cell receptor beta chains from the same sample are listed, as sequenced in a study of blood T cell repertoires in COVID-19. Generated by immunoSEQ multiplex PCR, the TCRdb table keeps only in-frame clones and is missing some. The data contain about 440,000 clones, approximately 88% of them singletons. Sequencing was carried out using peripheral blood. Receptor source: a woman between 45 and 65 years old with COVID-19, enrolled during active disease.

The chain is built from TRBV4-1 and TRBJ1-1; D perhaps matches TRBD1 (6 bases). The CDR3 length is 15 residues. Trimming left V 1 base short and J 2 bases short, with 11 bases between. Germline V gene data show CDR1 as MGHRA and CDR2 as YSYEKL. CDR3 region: CASSQGGGANTEAFF. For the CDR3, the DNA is TGCGCCAGCAGCCAAGGAGGGGGGGCCAACACTGAAGCTTTCTTT.

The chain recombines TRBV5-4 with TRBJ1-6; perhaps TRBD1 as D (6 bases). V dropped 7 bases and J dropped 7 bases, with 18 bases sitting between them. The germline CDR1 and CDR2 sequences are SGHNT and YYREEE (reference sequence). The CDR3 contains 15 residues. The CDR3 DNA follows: TGTGCCAGCTCACGGGACACCTCTTGGAATTCACCCCTCCACTTT. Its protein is CASSRDTSWNSPLHF. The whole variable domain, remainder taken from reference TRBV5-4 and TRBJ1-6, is ETGVTQSPTHLIKTRGQQVTLRCSSQSGHNTVSWYQQALGQGPQFIFQYYREEENGRGNFPPRFSGLQFPNYSSELNVNALELDDSALYLCASSRDTSWNSPLHFGNGTRLTVT.

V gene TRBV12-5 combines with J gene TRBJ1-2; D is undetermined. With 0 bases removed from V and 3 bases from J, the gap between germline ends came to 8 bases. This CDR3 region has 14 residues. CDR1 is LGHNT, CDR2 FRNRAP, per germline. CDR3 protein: CASGLVRLDYGYTF. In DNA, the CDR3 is TGTGCTAGTGGTTTGGTACGTTTAGACTATGGCTACACCTTC.

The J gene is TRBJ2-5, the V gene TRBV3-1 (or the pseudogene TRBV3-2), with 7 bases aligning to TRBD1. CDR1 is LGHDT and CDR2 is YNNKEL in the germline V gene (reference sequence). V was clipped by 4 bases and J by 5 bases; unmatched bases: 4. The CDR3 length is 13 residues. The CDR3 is CASSRTGAETQYF. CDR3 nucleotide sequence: TGTGCCAGCAGCCGTACAGGGGCGGAGACCCAGTACTTC.

The CDR3 DNA follows: TGTGCCAGCAGCCAAGAGAAAACAAACGTCTTGTCTGAAAAACTGTTTTTT. This gives the protein CASSQEKTNVLSEKLFF. The genes are TRBV4-2 and TRBJ1-4; no clear D gene. V lost 0 bases, J lost 7 bases, and 18 bases lay in between. The CDR3 sequence is 17 residues long. CDR1 is LGHNA and CDR2 is YNFKEQ in the germline V gene.

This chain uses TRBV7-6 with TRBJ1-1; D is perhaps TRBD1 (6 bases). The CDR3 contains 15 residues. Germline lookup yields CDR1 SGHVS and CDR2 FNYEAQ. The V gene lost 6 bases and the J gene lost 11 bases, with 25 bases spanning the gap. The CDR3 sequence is CASRNIRGGARRAFF. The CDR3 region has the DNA TGTGCCAGCAGAAATATCCGGGGGGGGGCCCGGAGGGCTTTCTTT.

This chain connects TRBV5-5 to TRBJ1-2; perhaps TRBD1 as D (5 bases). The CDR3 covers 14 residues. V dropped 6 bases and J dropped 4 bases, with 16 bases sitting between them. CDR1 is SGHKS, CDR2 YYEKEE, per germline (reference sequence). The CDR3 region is CASTIRGGFYGYTF. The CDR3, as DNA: TGTGCCAGCACCATCCGCGGGGGATTCTATGGCTACACCTTC.

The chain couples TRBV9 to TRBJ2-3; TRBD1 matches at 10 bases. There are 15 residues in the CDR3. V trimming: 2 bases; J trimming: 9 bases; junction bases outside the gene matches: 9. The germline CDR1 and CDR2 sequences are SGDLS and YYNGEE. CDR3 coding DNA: TGTGCCAGCAGCGTGGGAGGACAGGGGGTGGAGACGCAGTATTTT. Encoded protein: CASSVGGQGVETQYF.

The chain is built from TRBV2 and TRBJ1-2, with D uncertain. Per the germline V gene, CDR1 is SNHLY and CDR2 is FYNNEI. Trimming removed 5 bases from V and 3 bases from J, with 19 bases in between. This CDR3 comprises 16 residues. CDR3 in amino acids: CASSPSTAHEDYGYTF. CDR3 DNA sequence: TGTGCCAGCAGTCCTTCGACGGCCCACGAGGACTATGGCTACACCTTC.

The CDR3 loop reads CASARGPTAFF. The CDR3, as DNA: TGTGCTAGTGCCCGCGGCCCCACGGCTTTCTTT. This chain links TRBV12-5 with TRBJ1-1; D is unclear. The V and J ends lost 7 bases and 11 bases respectively, with 14 bases between them. Germline lookup yields CDR1 LGHNT and CDR2 FRNRAP. CDR3 length: 11 amino acids.

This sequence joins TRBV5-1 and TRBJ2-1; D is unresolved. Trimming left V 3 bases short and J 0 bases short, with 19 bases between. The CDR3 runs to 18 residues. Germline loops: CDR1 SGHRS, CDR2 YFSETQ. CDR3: CASSYPPPSAPSYNEQFF. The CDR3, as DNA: TGCGCCAGCAGCTATCCCCCCCCAAGCGCCCCCTCCTACAATGAGCAGTTCTTC.

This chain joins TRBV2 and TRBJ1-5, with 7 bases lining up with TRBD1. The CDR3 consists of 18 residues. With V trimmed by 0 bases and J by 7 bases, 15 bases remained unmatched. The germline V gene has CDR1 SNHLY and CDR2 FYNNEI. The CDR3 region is CASSEASGQAEIRQPQHF. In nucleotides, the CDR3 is TGTGCCAGCAGTGAAGCATCCGGACAGGCAGAGATCAGGCAGCCCCAGCATTTT.

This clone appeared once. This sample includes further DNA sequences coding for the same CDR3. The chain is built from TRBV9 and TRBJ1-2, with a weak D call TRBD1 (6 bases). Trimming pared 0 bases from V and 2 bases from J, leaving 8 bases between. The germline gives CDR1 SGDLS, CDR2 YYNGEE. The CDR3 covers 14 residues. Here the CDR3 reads CASSVGTGNYGYTF. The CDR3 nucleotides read TGTGCCAGCAGCGTAGGTACAGGGAACTATGGCTACACCTTC.

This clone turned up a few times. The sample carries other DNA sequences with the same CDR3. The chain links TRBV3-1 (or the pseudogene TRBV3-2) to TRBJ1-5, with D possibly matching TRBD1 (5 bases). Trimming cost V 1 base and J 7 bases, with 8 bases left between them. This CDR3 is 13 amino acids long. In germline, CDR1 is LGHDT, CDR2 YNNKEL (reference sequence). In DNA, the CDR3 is TGTGCCAGCAGCCAAGGGAGGGGACAGCCCCAGCATTTT. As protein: CASSQGRGQPQHF.

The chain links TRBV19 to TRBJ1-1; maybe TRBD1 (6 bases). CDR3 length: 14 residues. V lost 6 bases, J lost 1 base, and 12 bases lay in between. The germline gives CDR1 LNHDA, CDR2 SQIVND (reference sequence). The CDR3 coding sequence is TGTGCCAGTAGAGTGGGGGCGAAGAACACTGAAGCTTTCTTT. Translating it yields CASRVGAKNTEAFF.